A selection of T cell receptor beta chains follows, all from one sample in a study of blood T cell repertoires in COVID-19. This table comes from immunoSEQ multiplex PCR, and its TCRdb copy is limited to in-frame clones, with some not included. In the table there are about 160,000 clones, around 80% of which are singletons. What was sequenced was peripheral blood. These receptors came from a man aged 60 to 75 with active or convalescent COVID-19. The CDR3 runs from the conserved cysteine through the conserved F or W. The order of the fields is CDR3 protein, V gene.

CASSEQGRATEAFF | TRBV2
CASSIETGTPSNQPQHF | TRBV19
CASSRAGLFF | TRBV7-9
CAISGQGGEAQYF | TRBV10-3
CASSQGPGTGENEQFF | TRBV4-2
CASSPSRDRGSGELFF | TRBV27
CASGGAAEGAFF | TRBV7-9
CASSPNGGAIEQYF | TRBV3-1/TRBV3-2
CASSRAPGLAQFF | TRBV5-4
CASSATGLDTEAFF | TRBV7-9
CASSEASKMRKLFF | TRBV6-1
CASSPPQDRVYNEQFF | TRBV18
CASIGTGGTDTQYF | TRBV5-1
CASSPGWGPAGEQYF | TRBV18
CSARTETYEQYF | TRBV29-1
CASSLGSLSNTGELFF | TRBV5-1
CASSLLAGPTYEQYF | TRBV13
CSVERRDRDLYEQYF | TRBV29-1
CASSTSGGEKLFF | TRBV6-5
CASSLGQGRSEQYF | TRBV5-1
CASSAGSGNQPQHF | TRBV19
CASSQKDNSYEQYF | TRBV18
CASRRPGLDNEQFF | TRBV5-1
CASSGLSGRASTDTQYF | TRBV6-1
CASSSPLCQFF | TRBV2
CASSSIRGGGASRETQYF | TRBV3-1/TRBV3-2
CASRKGTGGSHEQYF | TRBV6-5
CASEQGGNYGYTF | TRBV25-1
CASSRLFDPPAQYF | TRBV13
CASSPGVGETQYF | TRBV11-2
CATSRLRQGPNTEAFF | TRBV15
CASSQGQGAQGYTF | TRBV7-9
CASSLETSGGAGELFF | TRBV5-1
CSVGPEGTGEKGYTF | TRBV29-1
CASSTPSKPGLPSSGNTIYF | TRBV3-1/TRBV3-2
CASSVGGNYEQYF | TRBV5-1
CASSPQGGAGSYGYTF | TRBV7-9
CASNGRMNTEAFF | TRBV27
CASSVVAANTEAFF | TRBV9
CASSLGVRESEQYF | TRBV5-1
CASSLSGTGSYNEQFF | TRBV28
CASSAETSGLSGEQFF | TRBV3-1/TRBV3-2
CASSAGLAGAAEQYF | TRBV11-3
CASSSDGLMNTEAFF | TRBV28
CASSQGTGGSRQPQHF | TRBV3-1/TRBV3-2
CASSPLGAGGRAFF | TRBV7-2
CASSIGSGAAYGYTF | TRBV19
CASSERTEGNTIYF | TRBV6-6
CASIRGQGAKQYF | TRBV28